This note documents a single T cell receptor (beta chain) sequence. Its antigen remains unidentified. This entry comes from a study of graft-versus-host responses after intestinal transplantation. The overall study: Induction using anti-thymocyte globulin, followed by tacrolimus and steroids for approximately 3 years, was given to all recipients.

CDR3 length: 14 residues. The V end was cut by 5 bases, the J end by 3 bases, with 12 bases between. Germline CDR1 reads SGHNT; CDR2 reads YYREEE (reference sequence). Profiled with immunoSEQ multiplex PCR; TCRdb holds only in-frame clones, not every one. Here the sample spans some 62,000 clones, more than 85% being singletons. Study outcomes and limitations: Recipient bone marrow held GvH clones, some seen earlier in ileum or blood.

This TCR was recovered from a human donor who was the organ donor for an intestinal transplant. The chain carries TRBV5-4 and TRBJ2-1, with D unresolved. Specimen: unstimulated CD8+ T cells sorted from spleen or lymph node cells, collected before transplant. CDR3 loop: CASSSRMGYNEQFF. For the CDR3, the DNA is TGTGCCAGCAGTTCCAGGATGGGCTACAATGAGCAGTTCTTC.